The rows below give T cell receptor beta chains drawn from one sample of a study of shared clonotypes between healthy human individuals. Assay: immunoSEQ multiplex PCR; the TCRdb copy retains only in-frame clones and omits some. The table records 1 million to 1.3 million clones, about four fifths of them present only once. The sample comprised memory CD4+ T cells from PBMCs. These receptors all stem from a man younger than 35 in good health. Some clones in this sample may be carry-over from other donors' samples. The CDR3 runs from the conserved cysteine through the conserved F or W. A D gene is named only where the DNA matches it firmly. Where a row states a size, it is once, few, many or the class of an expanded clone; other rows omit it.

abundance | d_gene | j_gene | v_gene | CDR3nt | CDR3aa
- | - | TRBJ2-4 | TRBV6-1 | TGTGCCAGCAGTGGGCAGGGTGGAGACAAAAACATTCAGTACTTC | CASSGQGGDKNIQYF
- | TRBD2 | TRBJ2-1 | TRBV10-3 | TGTGCCATCAGTGGGGCCTACCTAGCGGGGAACTCCTACAATGAGCAGTTCTTC | CAISGAYLAGNSYNEQFF
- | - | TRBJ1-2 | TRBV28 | TGTGCCAGCAGTCCCCCTTTAGTAGGCTACACCTTC | CASSPPLVGYTF
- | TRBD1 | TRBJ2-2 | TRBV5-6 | TGTGCCAGCAGCCCGATGACAGGGGGCTTCGGGGAGCTGTTTTTT | CASSPMTGGFGELFF
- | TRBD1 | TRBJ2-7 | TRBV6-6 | TGTGCCAGCAGTTACTCCGGGACAGCCTACGAGCAGTACTTC | CASSYSGTAYEQYF
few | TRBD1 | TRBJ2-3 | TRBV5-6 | TGTGCCAGCAGCTTGTCACAGGGGACAGATACGCAGTATTTT | CASSLSQGTDTQYF
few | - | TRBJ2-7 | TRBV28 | TGTGCCAGCACCGCCACAGGGAGCTCCTACGAGCAGTACTTC | CASTATGSSYEQYF
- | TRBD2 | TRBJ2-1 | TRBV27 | TGTGCCAGCAGTTTCGCTAGCGGGAGCGATGAGCAGTTCTTC | CASSFASGSDEQFF
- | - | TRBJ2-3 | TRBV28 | TGTGCCAGCAGTTTGACCACAGATACGCAGTATTTT | CASSLTTDTQYF
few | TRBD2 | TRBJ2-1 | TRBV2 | TGTGCCAGCAGTGAAGCGCTTCACGGGCTAGCGGGAGACAATGAGCAGTTCTTC | CASSEALHGLAGDNEQFF
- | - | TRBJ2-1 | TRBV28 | TGTGCCAGCAGTTTAGGTGGCGGAGCCTACAATGAGCAGTTCTTC | CASSLGGGAYNEQFF
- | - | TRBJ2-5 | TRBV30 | TGTGCCTGGAGTAGGGGGTCTCGGGAGACCCAGTACTTC | CAWSRGSRETQYF
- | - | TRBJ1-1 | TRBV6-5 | TGTGCCAGCAGTTACTCGACGGGGCCCACTGAAGCTTTCTTT | CASSYSTGPTEAFF
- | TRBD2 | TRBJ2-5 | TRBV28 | TGTGCCAGCAGTCTGGGAGGGAGAGAGACCCAGTACTTC | CASSLGGRETQYF
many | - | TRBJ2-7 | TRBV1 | TGCACCAGCAGCCAAGAACGCGCGGAATCCTACGAGCAGTACTTC | CTSSQERAESYEQYF
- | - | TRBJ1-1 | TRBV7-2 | TGTGCCAGCAGCCGCACACTAGGACAGCCTGAAGCTTTCTTT | CASSRTLGQPEAFF
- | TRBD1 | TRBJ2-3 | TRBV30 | TGTGCCTGGAGATTACAGGGGGCCTCCACAGATACGCAGTATTTT | CAWRLQGASTDTQYF
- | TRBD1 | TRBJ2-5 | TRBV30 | TGTGCCTGGAGTTACCAAGGGGGCGCCTCAGAGACCCAGTACTTC | CAWSYQGGASETQYF
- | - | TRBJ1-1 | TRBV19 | TGTGCCAGTAGTATCGGACACTCGAACACTGAAGCTTTCTTT | CASSIGHSNTEAFF
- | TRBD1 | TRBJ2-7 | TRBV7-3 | TGTGCCAGCAGTGCCGGCAGGGGGTACGAGCAGTACTTC | CASSAGRGYEQYF
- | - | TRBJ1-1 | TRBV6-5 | TGTGCCAGCAGTTACGGGCGGCACACTGAAGCTTTCTTT | CASSYGRHTEAFF
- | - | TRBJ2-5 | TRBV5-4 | TGTGCCAGCAGCTTACGACCAGGGGGAGGAGAGACCCAGTACTTC | CASSLRPGGGETQYF
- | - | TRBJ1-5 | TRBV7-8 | TGTGCCAGCAGCTTAAGCAGAGATAGCAATCAGCCCCAGCATTTT | CASSLSRDSNQPQHF
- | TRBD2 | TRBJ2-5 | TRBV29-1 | TGCAGCGTTGTGGGCGGACTAGCGGGAGAGACCCAGTACTTC | CSVVGGLAGETQYF
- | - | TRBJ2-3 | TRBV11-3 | TGTGCCAGCAGCCGGGGACGGTCTAGCACAGATACGCAGTATTTT | CASSRGRSSTDTQYF
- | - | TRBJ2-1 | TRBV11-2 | TGTGCCAGCAGCTTACGCGGAGATAGCTCCTACAATGAGCAGTTCTTC | CASSLRGDSSYNEQFF
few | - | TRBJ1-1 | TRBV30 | TGTGCCTCCCTAGGCTCGACAGGGAACACTGAAGCTTTCTTT | CASLGSTGNTEAFF
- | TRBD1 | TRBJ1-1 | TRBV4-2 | TGTGCCAGCGTCGGGGGACAGTTTGGCTTGTTCGGGAACACTGAAGCTTTCTTT | CASVGGQFGLFGNTEAFF
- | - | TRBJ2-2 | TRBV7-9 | TGTGCCAGCAGCTTCGTTGGGGCCGGGGAGCTGTTTTTT | CASSFVGAGELFF
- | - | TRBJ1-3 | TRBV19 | TGTGCCAGTATGAACAGGGCGAGTACTGGAAACACCATATATTTT | CASMNRASTGNTIYF
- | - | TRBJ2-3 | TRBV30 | TGTGCCTGGAGTGTAGTGGCGTTAACGCAGTATTTT | CAWSVVALTQYF
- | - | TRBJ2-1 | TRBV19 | TGTGCCAGTAGTATGACAGTCTCCTACAATGAGCAGTTCTTC | CASSMTVSYNEQFF
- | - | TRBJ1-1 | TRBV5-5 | TGTGCCAGCAGCAAAGGGGTCCCCCGAAACACTGAAGCTTTCTTT | CASSKGVPRNTEAFF
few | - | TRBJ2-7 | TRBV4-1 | TGCGCCAGCAGCCAAGGGACATTCCCCTACGAGCAGTACTTC | CASSQGTFPYEQYF
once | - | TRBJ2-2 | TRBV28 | TGTGCCATTCAACAGGGGACTGGGGAGCTGTTTTTT | CAIQQGTGELFF
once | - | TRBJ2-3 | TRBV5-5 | TGTGCCAGCAGGCCCGGGCCGCATTTAGATACGCAGTATTTT | CASRPGPHLDTQYF
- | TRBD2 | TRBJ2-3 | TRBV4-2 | TGTGCCAGCAGCCTTCAGATCTCCGGGAGGGTCGAAGATACGCAGTATTTT | CASSLQISGRVEDTQYF
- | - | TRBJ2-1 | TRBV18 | TGTGCCAGCTCAGCACAAACGGAAGGTGAGCAGTTCTTC | CASSAQTEGEQFF
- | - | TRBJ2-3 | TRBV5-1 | TGCGCCAGCAGCCGAGGGGGGTCAGATACGCAGTATTTT | CASSRGGSDTQYF
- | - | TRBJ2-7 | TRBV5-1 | TGCGCCAGCAGCTTGGGTCCAGACATCCCCTACGAGCAGTACTTC | CASSLGPDIPYEQYF